The next 15 T cell receptor beta chains were all read from a single sample in a study of early T cells in non-severe SARS-CoV-2 infection. TCRdb processed the 5' RACE reads anew with MiXCR; each CDR3 protein has one entry. The sample records approximately 75,000 distinct CDR3 sequences, about 14% being singletons. This sample comprised whole blood, obtained at baseline. The receptors were gathered from an adult who was a healthcare worker with PCR-confirmed SARS-CoV-2 infection or an uninfected control (not recorded which).

CDR3: CSVETGVPYNEQFF. CDR3 sequence (DNA): TGCAGCGTTGAGACCGGCGTCCCTTACAATGAGCAGTTCTTC. The chain is built from TRBV29-1 and TRBJ2-1; D is uncertain. The CDR3 spans 14 residues. V lost 3 bases to trimming and J lost 4 bases, with 13 bases between them. Germline V gene sequence: CDR1 SQVTM, CDR2 ANQGSEA.

The table lists this clonotype with many counts. The chain combines TRBV29-1 with TRBJ2-7; the match to TRBD1 covers 7 bases. Trimming removed 5 bases from V and 5 bases from J; junction bases left unmatched: 3. Germline V CDR1 and CDR2: SQVTM, ANQGSEA. The CDR3 is 11 amino acids. DNA for the CDR3: TGCAGCGTTCAAACAGGGGACGAGCAGTACTTC. Its translation: CSVQTGDEQYF.

This clonotype was picked up many times. The chain is built from TRBV5-1 and TRBJ2-5; the match to TRBD2 covers 7 bases. This CDR3 spans 15 amino acids. Germline lookup yields CDR1 SGHRS and CDR2 YFSETQ. Germline trimming cut 4 bases from V and 4 bases from J; bases unmatched to any gene: 10. CDR3 bases: TGCGCCAGCAGCCTCATGGGAGGGGAGAGAGAGACCCAGTACTTC. Its translation is CASSLMGGERETQYF. The full variable domain, its missing parts supplied by reference TRBV5-1 and TRBJ2-5, is KAGVTQTPRYLIKTRGQQVTLSCSPISGHRSVSWYQQTPGQGLQFLFEYFSETQRNKGNFPGRFSGRQFSNSRSEMNVSTLELGDSALYLCASSLMGGERETQYFGPGTRLLVL.

In regard to this clonotype: A much larger clone sits a single nucleotide away, making a read error possible. The gene calls are TRBV27 and TRBJ2-3, with 9 bases aligning to TRBD2. The CDR3 totals 15 residues. The germline gives CDR1 MNHEY, CDR2 SMNVEV (reference sequence). The CDR3 coding sequence is TGTGCCAGCAGTCCGACTAGCGGTATAACAGATACGCAGAATTTT. Its translation is CASSPTSGITDTQNF.

This sequence joins TRBV27 and TRBJ1-1; a possible D gene is TRBD1 (5 bases). The germline gives CDR1 MNHEY, CDR2 SMNVEV (reference sequence). The CDR3 runs to 13 residues. Between the trimmed V and J ends, which lost 3 bases and 1 base, there was a span of 6 bases. CDR3 sequence (DNA): TGTGCCAGCAGTTTTCAGGGGAACACTGAAGCTTTCTTT. As protein: CASSFQGNTEAFF.

The rearrangement joins TRBV15 to TRBJ2-1; tentatively, D is TRBD2 (6 bases). The CDR3 consists of 13 residues. V lost 5 bases and J lost 8, with 13 bases in between. CDR1 LNHNV and CDR2 YYDKDF come from the germline V gene (reference sequence). In DNA form, the CDR3 reads TGTGCCACCAGCTTCGCGGGAAACTATGAGCAGTTCTTC. Protein product: CATSFAGNYEQFF.

There are many counts of this clonotype. The chain couples TRBV14 to TRBJ1-1; D ambiguous. The germline V gene has CDR1 SGHDN and CDR2 FVKESK. The CDR3 is 13 residues long. Trimming cost V 0 bases and J 3 bases, with 5 bases left between them. The CDR3 region is CASSQEYYTEAFF. Here the CDR3 DNA reads TGTGCCAGCAGCCAAGAGTATTACACTGAAGCTTTCTTT.

The chain recombines TRBV29-1 with TRBJ2-3; 8 bases match TRBD1. This CDR3 has 15 residues. Trimming removed 2 bases from V and 4 bases from J; junction bases left unmatched: 8. Germline CDR1 and CDR2: SQVTM and ANQGSEA. Here the CDR3 reads CSVEFWTGRADTQYF. CDR3 bases: TGCAGCGTTGAATTTTGGACAGGGCGTGCAGATACGCAGTATTTT.

The chain has TRBV28 and TRBJ1-1; TRBD1 matches 9 bases. Germline V gives CDR1 MDHEN, CDR2 SYDVKM. V lost 8 bases and J lost 1; bases outside the gene matches: 8. CDR3 size: 15 residues. The DNA for the CDR3 is TGTGCCAGCCGGCGACAGGGGGTAGAGAACACTGAAGCTTTCTTT. Protein: CASRRQGVENTEAFF.

This clonotype turned up a few times. The rearrangement joins TRBV7-8 to TRBJ2-3, with no clear D. CDR1 and CDR2 from the germline V gene are SGHVS and FQNEAQ. The CDR3 sequence is 14 residues long. Trimming removed 1 base at V and 2 bases at J, with 7 bases between. CDR3 in DNA: TGTGCCAGCAGCTTAGGGCGTACCACAGATACGCAGTATTTT. This translates into CASSLGRTTDTQYF.

This clonotype was recorded many times. This chain links TRBV7-3 with TRBJ1-5; unclear D gene. The germline V and J ends were trimmed by 1 base and 2 bases, with 3 bases remaining between them. Germline loops: CDR1 SGHTA, CDR2 FQGTGA. The CDR3 extends over 13 amino acids. The CDR3 DNA sequence: TGTGCCAGCAGCTTAAGCGGCAATCAGCCCCAGCATTTT. It specifies CASSLSGNQPQHF.

The CDR3 DNA reads TGCAGCGTTGAAGACGGGACAGGCTATGGCTACACCTTC. Its protein product is CSVEDGTGYGYTF. The rearrangement uses TRBV29-1 and TRBJ1-2, with 8 bases matching TRBD1. Germline CDR1 is SQVTM and CDR2 is ANQGSEA. V dropped 0 bases and J dropped 4; count of bases not matched to a gene: 1. The CDR3 runs 13 residues.

This clonotype was detected many times. The chain employs TRBV6-6 and TRBJ2-1, with D tentatively TRBD1 or TRBD2 (5 bases each). Trimming took off 7 bases at V and 8 bases at J, with 21 bases between the two ends. CDR1 MNHNY and CDR2 SVGAGI come from the germline V gene (reference sequence). The CDR3 length is 15 residues. The CDR3, as DNA: TGTGCCAGCAATGGTGGGGAGCAGGGAGAGCATGAGCAGTTCTTC. This translates into CASNGGEQGEHEQFF.

This clonotype has a count of ten or more. V gene TRBV7-9 combines with J gene TRBJ1-2; 7 bases map to TRBD1. Germline trimming cut 11 bases from V and 3 bases from J; bases unmatched to any gene: 6. CDR1 and CDR2 (germline): SEHNR, FQNEAQ (reference sequence). This CDR3 is 12 amino acids long. The CDR3 is CASQGGDYGYTF. The DNA of the CDR3 is TGTGCCTCCCAGGGGGGCGACTATGGCTACACCTTC.

This clonotype came up a few times. CDR3: CASSLSLAGTDTQYF. The CDR3 bases are TGTGCCAGCAGCTTATCCCTAGCGGGGACAGATACGCAGTATTTT. This chain joins TRBV7-3 and TRBJ2-3; 9 positions agree with TRBD2. The germline V gene encodes CDR1 SGHTA and CDR2 FQGTGA. This CDR3 is 15 amino acids long. Germline trimming cut 2 bases from V and 3 bases from J; bases unmatched to any gene: 3.